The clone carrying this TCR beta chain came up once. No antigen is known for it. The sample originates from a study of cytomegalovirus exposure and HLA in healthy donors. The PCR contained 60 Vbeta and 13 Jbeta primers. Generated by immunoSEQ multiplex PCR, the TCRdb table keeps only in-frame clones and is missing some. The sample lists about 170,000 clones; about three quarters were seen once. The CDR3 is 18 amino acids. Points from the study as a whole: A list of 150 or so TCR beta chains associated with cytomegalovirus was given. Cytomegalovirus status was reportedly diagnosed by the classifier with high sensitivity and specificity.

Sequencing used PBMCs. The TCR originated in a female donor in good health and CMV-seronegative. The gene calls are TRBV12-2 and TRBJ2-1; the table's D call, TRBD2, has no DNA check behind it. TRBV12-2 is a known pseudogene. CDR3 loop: CASRLCFGGPFSYNEQFF. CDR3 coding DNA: TGTGCAAGTCGCTTATGCTTCGGGGGACCGTTTTCCTACAATGAGCAGTTCTTC.